The rows below give T cell receptor beta chains drawn from one sample of a study of identifying expanded T cells in peripheral blood. The assay was immunoSEQ multiplex PCR, and TCRdb's table has in-frame clones only and misses some. The table includes some 75,000 clones, roughly 88% detected once. Sequenced input: blood. The receptors originated from a person aged 18 to 70 in good health. Both conserved end residues are part of each CDR3. Each record gives: D gene, clone size, V gene, J gene, CDR3 protein, CDR3 DNA. The D gene is left open where the match is weak. Clone size is not always given. Where it is, it says once, few, many or a class for expanded clones.

-	-	TRBV12-2	TRBJ2-2	CASRPIQTGDTGELFF	TGTGCAAGTCGGCCTATTCAGACAGGGGACACCGGGGAGCTGTTTTTT
TRBD1	-	TRBV19	TRBJ2-3	CASRQGARTDTQYF	TGTGCCAGTAGACAGGGGGCTAGAACAGATACGCAGTATTTT
-	-	TRBV5-5	TRBJ1-1	CASSIDRPTEAFF	TGTGCCAGCAGCATAGACAGGCCTACGGAAGCTTTCTTT
TRBD2	-	TRBV5-1	TRBJ2-1	CASSLTSGRGEQFF	TGCGCCAGCAGCTTGACTAGCGGGAGGGGGGAGCAGTTCTTC
-	-	TRBV7-2	TRBJ2-1	CASSLGLGGYNEQFF	TGTGCCAGCAGCCTTGGACTAGGGGGTTACAATGAGCAGTTCTTC
-	-	TRBV27	TRBJ1-1	CASSLLQGGTEAFF	TGTGCCAGCAGTTTATTACAGGGAGGCACTGAAGCTTTCTTT
TRBD1	-	TRBV6-6	TRBJ2-1	CASRLRDSYNEQFF	TGTGCCAGCAGACTCCGGGACAGTTACAATGAGCAGTTCTTC
TRBD1	-	TRBV6-1	TRBJ1-5	CASTPIGQGMTQHF	TGTGCCAGCACCCCTATCGGACAGGGCATGACCCAGCATTTT
-	-	TRBV6-5	TRBJ2-7	CASSPLRGPYEQYF	TGTGCCAGCAGCCCCCTGCGAGGGCCCTACGAGCAGTACTTC
-	-	TRBV7-2	TRBJ1-2	CASSLVGGTTNYGYTF	TGTGCCAGCAGCTTAGTGGGAGGGACAACTAACTATGGCTACACCTTC
TRBD1	-	TRBV5-1	TRBJ1-3	CASSLGTGEGNTIYF	TGCGCCAGCAGCTTGGGGACAGGGGAAGGAAACACCATATATTTT
-	-	TRBV5-1	TRBJ2-3	CASSFWGGHTDTQYF	TGCGCCAGCAGCTTTTGGGGCGGCCACACAGATACGCAGTATTTT
-	-	TRBV2	TRBJ2-2	CASTPTGTTGELFF	TGTGCCAGCACCCCCACCGGGACCACCGGGGAGCTGTTTTTT
TRBD2	-	TRBV19	TRBJ2-5	CASTSLSGGRETQYF	TGTGCCAGTACCTCCCTTAGCGGGGGCAGGGAGACCCAGTACTTC
-	-	TRBV11-2	TRBJ1-2	CASSSYLYGYTF	TGTGCCAGCAGCTCCTACTTGTATGGCTACACCTTC
-	-	TRBV18	TRBJ1-5	CASSPEGYSNQPQHF	TGTGCCAGCTCCCCAGAAGGCTATAGCAATCAGCCCCAGCATTTT
-	-	TRBV7-9	TRBJ2-1	CASSLESLAAYNEQFF	TGTGCCAGCAGCTTAGAGTCGCTAGCCGCCTACAATGAGCAGTTCTTC
-	few	TRBV10-1	TRBJ1-2	CASNLHEDPRHYGYTF	TGCGCCAGCAACCTCCACGAGGACCCCAGGCACTATGGCTACACCTTC
-	-	TRBV27	TRBJ1-1	CASSFHGGPAFF	TGTGCCAGCAGTTTTCATGGGGGGCCAGCTTTCTTT
TRBD1	-	TRBV7-2	TRBJ2-1	CASSFRTGTGGEEQFF	TGTGCCAGCAGCTTTCGAACCGGGACAGGGGGCGAGGAGCAGTTCTTC
-	-	TRBV4-1	TRBJ2-5	CASSQDRDPGETQYF	TGCGCCAGCAGCCAAGATCGGGACCCGGGTGAGACCCAGTACTTC
TRBD1	-	TRBV28	TRBJ1-5	CASFSGTGYQPQHF	TGTGCCAGTTTCTCTGGGACAGGGTACCAGCCCCAGCATTTT
-	-	TRBV6-1	TRBJ2-7	CASSERVFRYEQYF	TGTGCCAGCAGTGAAAGGGTATTCCGCTACGAGCAGTACTTC
-	-	TRBV21-1	TRBJ2-7	CASPEQYF	TGTGCCAGTCCGGAGCAGTACTTC
-	-	TRBV25-1	TRBJ1-2	CASSDWTAGYGYTF	TGTGCCAGCAGTGATTGGACTGCCGGCTATGGCTACACCTTC
-	-	TRBV29-1	TRBJ1-2	CSVRGATGYTF	TGCAGCGTTCGGGGAGCGACTGGCTACACCTTC
TRBD1	-	TRBV12-5	TRBJ2-7	CASGLPDRRYEQYF	TGTGCTAGTGGTTTGCCGGACAGGCGCTACGAGCAGTACTTC
-	-	TRBV28	TRBJ2-3	CASSLRVTDTQYF	TGTGCCAGCAGTTTACGGGTCACAGATACGCAGTATTTT
TRBD1	few	TRBV7-2	TRBJ1-2	CASSFQTGGGYGYTF	TGTGCCAGCAGCTTCCAGACAGGGGGCGGGTATGGCTACACCTTC
-	-	TRBV18	TRBJ2-5	CASSLDQETQYF	TGTGCCAGCTCCCTGGACCAAGAGACCCAGTACTTC
-	few	TRBV5-4	TRBJ1-1	CASSHPNTEAFF	TGCGCCAGCAGCCATCCGAACACTGAAGCTTTCTTT
-	-	TRBV7-9	TRBJ2-5	CASSSRTGTETQYF	TGTGCCAGCAGCTCCCGAACCGGTACAGAGACCCAGTACTTC
-	-	TRBV29-1	TRBJ2-2	CSVEVEPVGELFF	TGCAGCGTTGAAGTTGAACCGGTCGGGGAGCTGTTTTTT
-	-	TRBV5-4	TRBJ2-5	CASSPSAFVKETQYF	TGTGCCAGCAGCCCCTCCGCGTTCGTCAAAGAGACCCAGTACTTC
TRBD2	-	TRBV7-9	TRBJ2-5	CASSSSGRGRQETQYF	TGTGCCAGCAGCTCTAGCGGGAGAGGGCGGCAAGAGACCCAGTACTTC
TRBD1	-	TRBV5-4	TRBJ1-2	CASSLPDREGYGYTF	TGTGCCAGCAGCTTGCCCGACAGGGAAGGATATGGCTACACCTTC
-	-	TRBV6-5	TRBJ1-2	CASSYWATPDFGYTF	TGTGCCAGCAGTTACTGGGCGACACCGGACTTTGGCTACACCTTC
TRBD2	-	TRBV7-2	TRBJ2-7	CASSFGSSGAYEQYF	TGTGCCAGCAGCTTCGGGTCTAGCGGCGCCTACGAGCAGTACTTC
TRBD2	-	TRBV5-1	TRBJ2-3	CASTLAGSFTDTQYF	TGCGCCAGCACGCTAGCGGGTAGCTTCACAGATACGCAGTATTTT
-	-	TRBV7-6	TRBJ2-7	CASSPLRGAYEQYF	TGTGCCAGCAGCCCTCTTAGGGGAGCCTACGAGCAGTACTTC
-	-	TRBV29-1	TRBJ1-1	CSVPPGPSRDTEAFF	TGCAGCGTCCCTCCAGGTCCCAGCAGAGACACTGAAGCTTTCTTT
TRBD1	-	TRBV5-1	TRBJ2-7	CASSLAPTGTGGHEQYF	TGCGCCAGCAGCTTGGCCCCAACCGGGACAGGGGGCCACGAGCAGTACTTC
TRBD1	-	TRBV29-1	TRBJ2-1	CSGGQGIGNEQFF	TGCAGCGGGGGACAGGGGATCGGCAATGAGCAGTTCTTC
-	-	TRBV29-1	TRBJ2-5	CSGGQQETQYF	TGCAGCGGCGGACAGCAAGAGACCCAGTACTTC
-	once	TRBV7-6	TRBJ2-2	CASSLYQGGTGELFF	TGTGCCAGCAGCTTATACCAGGGGGGGACCGGGGAGCTGTTTTTT
TRBD1	-	TRBV11-1	TRBJ1-2	CASSPGTVYGYTF	TGTGCCAGCAGCCCCGGGACAGTCTATGGCTACACCTTC
TRBD2	-	TRBV4-3	TRBJ2-3	CASSQAGADTQYF	TGCGCCAGCAGCCAGGCGGGAGCAGATACGCAGTATTTT
-	-	TRBV5-1	TRBJ2-3	CASSLWGLGGADTQYF	TGCGCCAGCAGCTTGTGGGGGTTGGGTGGCGCAGATACGCAGTATTTT